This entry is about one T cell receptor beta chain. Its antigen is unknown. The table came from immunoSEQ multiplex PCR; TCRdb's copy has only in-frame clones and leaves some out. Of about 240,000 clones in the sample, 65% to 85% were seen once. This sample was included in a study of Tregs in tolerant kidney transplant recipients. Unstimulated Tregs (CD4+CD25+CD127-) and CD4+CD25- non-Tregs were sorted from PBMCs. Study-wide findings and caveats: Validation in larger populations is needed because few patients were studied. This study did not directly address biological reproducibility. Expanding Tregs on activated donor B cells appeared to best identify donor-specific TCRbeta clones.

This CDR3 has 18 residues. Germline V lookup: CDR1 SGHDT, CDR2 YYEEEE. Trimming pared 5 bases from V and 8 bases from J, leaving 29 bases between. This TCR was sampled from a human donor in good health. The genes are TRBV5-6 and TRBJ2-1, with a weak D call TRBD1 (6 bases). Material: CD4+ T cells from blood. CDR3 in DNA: TGTGCCAGCAGTCCAAGATTTAATGCTCAGGGGTCCGGCGATGAGCAGTTCTTC. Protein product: CASSPRFNAQGSGDEQFF.